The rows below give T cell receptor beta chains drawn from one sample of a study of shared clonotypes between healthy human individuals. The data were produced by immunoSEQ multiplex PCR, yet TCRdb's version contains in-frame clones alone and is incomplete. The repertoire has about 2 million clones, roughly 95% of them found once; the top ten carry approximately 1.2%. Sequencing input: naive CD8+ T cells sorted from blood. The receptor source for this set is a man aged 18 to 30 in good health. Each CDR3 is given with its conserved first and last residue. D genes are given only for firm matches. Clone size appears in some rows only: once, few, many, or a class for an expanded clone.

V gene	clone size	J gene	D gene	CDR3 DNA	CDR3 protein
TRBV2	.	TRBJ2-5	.	TGTGCCAGCAGTGACGAGTCTTGGGAGACCCAGTACTTC	CASSDESWETQYF
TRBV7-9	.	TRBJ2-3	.	TGTGCCAGCAGCCATGGAGGAGATACGCAGTATTTT	CASSHGGDTQYF
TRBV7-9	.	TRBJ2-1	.	TGTGCCAGCAGCTTTGGGGGCGAGCAGTTCTTC	CASSFGGEQFF
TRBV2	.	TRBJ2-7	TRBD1	TGTGCCGGTGGGACAGGGGAGAGGTACGAGCAGTACTTC	CAGGTGERYEQYF
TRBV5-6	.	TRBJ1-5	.	TGTGCCAGCAGCGCCCGAGACGCAAGCAATCAGCCCCAGCATTTT	CASSARDASNQPQHF
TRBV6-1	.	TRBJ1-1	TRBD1	TGTGCCAGCAGTGGGGGGGACAGGGGATTCGGAACTGAAGCTTTCTTT	CASSGGDRGFGTEAFF
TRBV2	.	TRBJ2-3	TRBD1	TGTGCCAGCAGTGGGACAGGCCGTAGCACAGATACGCAGTATTTT	CASSGTGRSTDTQYF
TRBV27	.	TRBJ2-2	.	.	CASGKLRAGELFF
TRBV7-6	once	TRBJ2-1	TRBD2	TGTGCCAGCAGCCGACTAGCCTTAAAGGACAATGAGCAGTTCTTC	CASSRLALKDNEQFF
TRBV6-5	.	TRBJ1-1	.	TGTGCCACCCTCGGTACTGAAGCTTTCTTT	CATLGTEAFF
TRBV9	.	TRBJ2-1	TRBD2	TGTGCCAGACCCCCCCGCGCTAGCGGGACCTACAATGAGCAGTTCTTC	CARPPRASGTYNEQFF
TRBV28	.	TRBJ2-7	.	TGTGCCAGCAGTCGTACCGACTACGAGCAGTACTTC	CASSRTDYEQYF
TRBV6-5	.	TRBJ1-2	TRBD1	TGTGCCAGCTCCCGAACCTTAGACAGGGCCTATGGCTACACCTTC	CASSRTLDRAYGYTF